This TCR beta chain comes out of a study of cytomegalovirus exposure and HLA in healthy donors. Study findings and constraints: It emerged from a later analysis that several of the most significant clusters appeared to be linked to common viral pathogens. No immune exposure information besides CMV serostatus was available. Researchers counted 150 to 200 TCR beta chains as cytomegalovirus-associated.

Germline-derived CDR1 and CDR2 are SGHRS and YFSETQ. This CDR3 spans 13 amino acids. V lost 4 bases and J 7 bases, leaving 9 bases between the germline ends. Each donor was nominally healthy when sampled (though unrecorded immune exposures were likely). PCR primers comprised 60 Vbeta and 13 Jbeta primers. Sequenced by immunoSEQ multiplex PCR; TCRdb stores in-frame clones only, minus some. This sample has some 130,000 clones, with roughly three quarters found just once. As concerns this clone: Antigen specificity is unknown.

The gene calls are TRBV5-1 and TRBJ1-6; D is possibly TRBD1 (6 bases). The sequencing input was PBMCs. The clonotype originates from a man aged 30 to 39 in good health and CMV-seronegative. The CDR3 spells CASSEGENSPLHF. The CDR3 nucleotides read TGCGCCAGCAGCGAGGGGGAAAATTCACCCCTCCACTTT.